This TCR beta chain originates from a study of shared clonotypes between healthy human individuals. In germline, CDR1 is LNHDA, CDR2 SQIVND (reference sequence). V dropped 3 bases and J dropped 7 bases, with 12 bases sitting between them. This CDR3 contains 14 residues. Method: immunoSEQ multiplex PCR; TCRdb's copy keeps in-frame clones and lacks some. The sample shows roughly 2 million clones, about 95% of them seen only once. Naive CD8 cells, CD45RO-negative and positively selected for CCR7, excluded terminally differentiated effector memory CD45RA+ cells. Sequenced: naive CD8+ T cells sorted from blood. This receptor was taken from a man aged 18 to 29 in good health. The rearrangement links TRBV19 to TRBJ2-2; D perhaps matches TRBD2 (5 bases). CDR3 sequence: CASSILGSSGELFF. The CDR3 DNA sequence: TGTGCCAGTAGTATCCTTGGGAGTAGCGGGGAGCTGTTTTTT. Together with reference TRBV19 and TRBJ2-2, the CDR3 gives the full variable domain: DGGITQSPKYLFRKEGQNVTLSCEQNLNHDAMYWYRQDPGQGLRLIYYSQIVNDFQKGDIAEGYSVSREKKESFPLTVTSAQKNPTAFYLCASSILGSSGELFFGEGSRLTVL.